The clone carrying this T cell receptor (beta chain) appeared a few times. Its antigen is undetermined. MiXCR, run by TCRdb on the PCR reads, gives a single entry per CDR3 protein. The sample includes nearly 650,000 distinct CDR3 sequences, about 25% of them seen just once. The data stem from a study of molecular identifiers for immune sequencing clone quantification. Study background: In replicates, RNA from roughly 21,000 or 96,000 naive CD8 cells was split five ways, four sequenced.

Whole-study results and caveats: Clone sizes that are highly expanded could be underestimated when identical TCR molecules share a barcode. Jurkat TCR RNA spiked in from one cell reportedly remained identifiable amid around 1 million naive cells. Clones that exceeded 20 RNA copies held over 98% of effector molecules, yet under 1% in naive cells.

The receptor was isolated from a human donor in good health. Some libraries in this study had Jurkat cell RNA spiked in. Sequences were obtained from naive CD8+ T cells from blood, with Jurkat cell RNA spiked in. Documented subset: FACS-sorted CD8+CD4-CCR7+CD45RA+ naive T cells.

The CDR3 coding sequence is TGTGCCAGCAGAGGGACTAGCGGGAGTTACAATGAGCAGTTCTTC. Protein: CASRGTSGSYNEQFF. The genes are TRBV27 and TRBJ2-1; 14 nucleotides agree with TRBD2. Trimming at V came to 6 bases and at J to 4 bases, leaving 2 bases not matched to a gene. The CDR3 consists of 15 residues. Germline V gene sequence: CDR1 MNHEY, CDR2 SMNVEV (reference sequence).